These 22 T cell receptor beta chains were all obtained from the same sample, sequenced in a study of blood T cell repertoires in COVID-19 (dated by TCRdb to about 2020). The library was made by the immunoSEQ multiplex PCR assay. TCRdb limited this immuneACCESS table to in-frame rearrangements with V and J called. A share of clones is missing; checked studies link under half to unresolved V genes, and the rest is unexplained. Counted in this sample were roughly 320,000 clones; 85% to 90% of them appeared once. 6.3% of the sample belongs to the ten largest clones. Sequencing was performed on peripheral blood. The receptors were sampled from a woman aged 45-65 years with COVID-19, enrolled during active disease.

The CDR3 loop reads CAWSDGRGLNQPQHF. DNA of the CDR3: TGTGCCTGGAGTGATGGGAGGGGACTCAATCAGCCCCAGCATTTT. V and J are TRBV30 and TRBJ1-5; D is perhaps TRBD1 (5 bases). Deletions cut 1 base from V and 3 bases from J, with 13 bases between. The CDR3 loop spans 15 amino acids. CDR1 is GTSNPN, CDR2 SVGIG, per germline (reference sequence).

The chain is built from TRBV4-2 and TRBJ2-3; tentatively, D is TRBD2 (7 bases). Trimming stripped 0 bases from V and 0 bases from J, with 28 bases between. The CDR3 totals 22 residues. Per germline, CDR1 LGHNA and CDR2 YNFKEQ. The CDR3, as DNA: TGTGCCAGCAGCCAAGATGCGAGGGCAGGGGCACAGGCTAGCGGTAGCACAGATACGCAGTATTTT. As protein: CASSQDARAGAQASGSTDTQYF.

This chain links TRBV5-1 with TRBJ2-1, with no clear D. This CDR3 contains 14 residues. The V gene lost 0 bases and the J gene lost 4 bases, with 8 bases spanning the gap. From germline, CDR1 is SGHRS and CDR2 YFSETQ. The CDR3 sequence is CASSLDTNYNEQFF. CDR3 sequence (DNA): TGCGCCAGCAGCTTGGACACGAATTACAATGAGCAGTTCTTC.

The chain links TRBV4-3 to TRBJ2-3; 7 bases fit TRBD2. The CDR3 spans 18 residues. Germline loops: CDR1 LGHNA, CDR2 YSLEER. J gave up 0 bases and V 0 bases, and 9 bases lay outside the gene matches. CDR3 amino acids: CASSQERYPSGSTDTQYF. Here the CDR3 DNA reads TGCGCCAGCAGCCAAGAAAGATACCCTAGCGGTAGCACAGATACGCAGTATTTT.

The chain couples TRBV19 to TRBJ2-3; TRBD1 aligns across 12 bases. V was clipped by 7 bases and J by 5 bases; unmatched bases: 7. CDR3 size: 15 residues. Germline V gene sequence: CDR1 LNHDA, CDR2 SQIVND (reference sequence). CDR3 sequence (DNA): TGTGCCAGTACTCCGGGACAGGGGGCAGGAGATACGCAGTATTTT. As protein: CASTPGQGAGDTQYF.

The CDR3 DNA is TGCGCCAGCAGGAGGGACAGGGGTCAGCCCCAGCATTTT. This encodes CASRRDRGQPQHF. The chain carries TRBV5-1 and TRBJ1-5; TRBD1 agrees at 10 bases. Germline CDR1 and CDR2: SGHRS and YFSETQ. The CDR3 contains 13 residues. V lost 5 bases and J lost 6; bases outside the gene matches: 2.

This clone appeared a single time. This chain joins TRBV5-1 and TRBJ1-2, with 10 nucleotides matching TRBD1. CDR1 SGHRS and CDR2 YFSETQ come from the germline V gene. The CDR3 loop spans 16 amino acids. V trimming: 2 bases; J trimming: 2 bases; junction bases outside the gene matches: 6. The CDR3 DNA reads TGCGCCAGCAGCTTTTACCCGGGACAGGGGAACTATGGCTACACCTTC. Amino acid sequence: CASSFYPGQGNYGYTF.

The CDR3 loop reads CASSPGGAASRRYF. CDR3 bases: TGCGCCAGCAGCCCGGGGGGTGCAGCCTCCCGCAGGTACTTC. The V and J genes are TRBV5-1 and TRBJ2-7; TRBD2 matches 7 bases. This CDR3 region has 14 residues. V was clipped by 4 bases and J by 12 bases; unmatched bases: 16. Germline CDR1 SGHRS, CDR2 YFSETQ. The whole variable domain, remainder taken from reference TRBV5-1 and TRBJ2-7, is KAGVTQTPRYLIKTRGQQVTLSCSPISGHRSVSWYQQTPGQGLQFLFEYFSETQRNKGNFPGRFSGRQFSNSRSEMNVSTLELGDSALYLCASSPGGAASRRYFGPGTRLTVT.

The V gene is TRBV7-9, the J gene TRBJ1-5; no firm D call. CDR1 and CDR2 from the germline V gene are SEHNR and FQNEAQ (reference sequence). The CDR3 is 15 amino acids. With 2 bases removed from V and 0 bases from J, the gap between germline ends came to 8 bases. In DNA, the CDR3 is TGTGCCAGCAGCTTAACCACTGGTAGCAATCAGCCCCAGCATTTT. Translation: CASSLTTGSNQPQHF.

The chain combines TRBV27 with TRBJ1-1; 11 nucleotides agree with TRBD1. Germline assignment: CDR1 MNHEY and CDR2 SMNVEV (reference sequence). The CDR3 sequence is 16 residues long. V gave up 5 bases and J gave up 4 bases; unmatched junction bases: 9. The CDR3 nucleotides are TGTGCCAGCAGTCAAAGGACAGGGGGCGATTCCACTGAAGCTTTCTTT. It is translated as CASSQRTGGDSTEAFF.

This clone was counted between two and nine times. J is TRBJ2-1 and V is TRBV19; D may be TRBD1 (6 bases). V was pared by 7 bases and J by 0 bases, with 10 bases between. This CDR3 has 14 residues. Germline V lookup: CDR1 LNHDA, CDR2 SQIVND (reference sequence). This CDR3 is CASTDRSSYNEQFF. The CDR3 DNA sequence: TGTGCCAGTACTGACAGGAGCTCCTACAATGAGCAGTTCTTC. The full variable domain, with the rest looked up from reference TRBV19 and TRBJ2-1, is DGGITQSPKYLFRKEGQNVTLSCEQNLNHDAMYWYRQDPGQGLRLIYYSQIVNDFQKGDIAEGYSVSREKKESFPLTVTSAQKNPTAFYLCASTDRSSYNEQFFGPGTRLTVL.

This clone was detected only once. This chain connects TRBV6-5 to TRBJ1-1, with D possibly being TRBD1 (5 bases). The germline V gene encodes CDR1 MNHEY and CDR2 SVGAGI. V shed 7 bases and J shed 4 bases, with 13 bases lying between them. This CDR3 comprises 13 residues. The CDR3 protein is CASTLSGGTEAFF. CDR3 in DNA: TGTGCCAGCACCCTTTCGGGGGGCACTGAAGCTTTCTTT.

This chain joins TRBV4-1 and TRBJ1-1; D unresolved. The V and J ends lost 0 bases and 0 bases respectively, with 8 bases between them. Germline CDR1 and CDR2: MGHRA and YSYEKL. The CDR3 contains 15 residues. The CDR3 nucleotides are TGCGCCAGCAGCCAAGATAGTGCCATGAACACTGAAGCTTTCTTT. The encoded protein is CASSQDSAMNTEAFF.

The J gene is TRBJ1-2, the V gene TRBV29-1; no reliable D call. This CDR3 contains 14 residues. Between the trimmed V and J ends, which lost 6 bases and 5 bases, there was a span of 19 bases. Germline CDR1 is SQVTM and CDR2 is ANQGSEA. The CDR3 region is CSVEQWAQPYGYTF. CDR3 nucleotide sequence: TGCAGCGTCGAGCAGTGGGCACAACCTTATGGCTACACCTTC. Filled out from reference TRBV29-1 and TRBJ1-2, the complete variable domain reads SAVISQKPSRDICQRGTSLTIQCQVDSQVTMMFWYRQQPGQSLTLIATANQGSEATYESGFVIDKFPISRPNLTFSTLTVSNMSPEDSSIYLCSVEQWAQPYGYTFGSGTRLTVV.

CDR3 DNA: TGTGCCAGCAGTTTTGATAGTTTCTACGAGCAGTACTTC. Its protein product is CASSFDSFYEQYF. This chain joins TRBV27 and TRBJ2-7; no definite D call. V dropped 3 bases and J dropped 3 bases, with 9 bases sitting between them. The CDR3 is made up of 13 amino acids. Germline lookup yields CDR1 MNHEY and CDR2 SMNVEV (reference sequence).

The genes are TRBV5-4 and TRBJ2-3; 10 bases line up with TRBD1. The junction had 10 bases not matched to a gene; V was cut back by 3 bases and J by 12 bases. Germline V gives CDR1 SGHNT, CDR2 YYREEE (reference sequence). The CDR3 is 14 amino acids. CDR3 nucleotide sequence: TGTGCCAGCAGCTCCCGGGACAGGGGCCCCGCCCAGTATTTT. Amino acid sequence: CASSSRDRGPAQYF.

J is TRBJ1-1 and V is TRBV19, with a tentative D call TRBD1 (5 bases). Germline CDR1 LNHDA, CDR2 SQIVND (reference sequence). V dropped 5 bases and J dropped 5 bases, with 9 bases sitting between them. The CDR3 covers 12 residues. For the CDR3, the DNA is TGTGCCAGTAGTTTCGACAGAACTGAAGCTTTCTTT. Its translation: CASSFDRTEAFF.

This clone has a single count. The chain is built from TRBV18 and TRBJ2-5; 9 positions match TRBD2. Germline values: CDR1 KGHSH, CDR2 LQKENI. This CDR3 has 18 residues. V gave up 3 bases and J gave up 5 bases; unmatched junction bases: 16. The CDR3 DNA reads TGTGCCAGCTCACCTTCCCTAGCGGGACCTCGCCGTGTGGAGACCCAGTACTTC. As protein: CASSPSLAGPRRVETQYF.

CDR3 sequence (DNA): TGTGCCAGCAGTGCCCCGAACTATGGCTACACCTTC. Translating gives CASSAPNYGYTF. The rearrangement joins TRBV25-1 to TRBJ1-2; the D is unclear. V lost 4 bases and J 2 bases, leaving 5 bases between the germline ends. This CDR3 contains 12 residues. From germline, CDR1 is MGHDK and CDR2 SYGVNS.

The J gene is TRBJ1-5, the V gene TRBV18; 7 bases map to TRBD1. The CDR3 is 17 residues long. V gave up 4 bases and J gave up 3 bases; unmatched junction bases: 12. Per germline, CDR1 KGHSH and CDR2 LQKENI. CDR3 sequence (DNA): TGTGCCAGCTCACTTTGGGGGGACAGAGCCAACAATCAGCCCCAGCATTTT. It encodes CASSLWGDRANNQPQHF.

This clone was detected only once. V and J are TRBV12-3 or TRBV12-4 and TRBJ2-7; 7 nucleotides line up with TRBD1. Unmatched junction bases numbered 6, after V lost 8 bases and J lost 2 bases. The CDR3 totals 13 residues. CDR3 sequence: CASRRQGTYEQYF. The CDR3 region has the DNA TGTGCCAGCCGCAGACAGGGAACCTACGAGCAGTACTTC.

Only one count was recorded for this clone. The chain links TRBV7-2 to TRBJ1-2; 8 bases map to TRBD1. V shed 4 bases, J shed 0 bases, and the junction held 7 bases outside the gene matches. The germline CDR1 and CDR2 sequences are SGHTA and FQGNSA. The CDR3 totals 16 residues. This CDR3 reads CASSSRGGQANYGYTF. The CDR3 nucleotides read TGTGCCAGCAGCTCTAGAGGGGGACAGGCTAACTATGGCTACACCTTC.